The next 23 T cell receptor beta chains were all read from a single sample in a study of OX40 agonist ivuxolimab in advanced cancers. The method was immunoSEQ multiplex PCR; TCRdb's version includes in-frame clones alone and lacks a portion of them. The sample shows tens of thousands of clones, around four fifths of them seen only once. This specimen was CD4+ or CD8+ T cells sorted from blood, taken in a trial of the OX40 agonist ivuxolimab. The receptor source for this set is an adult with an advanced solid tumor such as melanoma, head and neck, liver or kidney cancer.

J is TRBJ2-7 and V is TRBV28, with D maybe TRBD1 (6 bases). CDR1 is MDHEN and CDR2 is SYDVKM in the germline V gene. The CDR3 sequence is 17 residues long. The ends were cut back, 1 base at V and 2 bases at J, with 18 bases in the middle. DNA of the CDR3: TGTGCCAGCAGTTTATTCCTCCTGCAGGGGATTGCCTACGAGCAGTACTTC. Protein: CASSLFLLQGIAYEQYF.

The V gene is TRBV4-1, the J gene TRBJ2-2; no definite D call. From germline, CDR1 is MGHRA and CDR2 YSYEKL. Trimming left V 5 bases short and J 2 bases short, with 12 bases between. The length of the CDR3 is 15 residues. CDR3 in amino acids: CASSVAPANTGELFF. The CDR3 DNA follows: TGCGCCAGCAGCGTGGCACCGGCTAACACCGGGGAGCTGTTTTTT.

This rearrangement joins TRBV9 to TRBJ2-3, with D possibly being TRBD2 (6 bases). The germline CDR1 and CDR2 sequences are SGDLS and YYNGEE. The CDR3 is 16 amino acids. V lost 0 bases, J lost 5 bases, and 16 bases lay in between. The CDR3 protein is CASSVVGSGVGDTQYF. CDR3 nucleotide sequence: TGTGCCAGCAGCGTAGTTGGTTCGGGAGTGGGAGATACGCAGTATTTT.

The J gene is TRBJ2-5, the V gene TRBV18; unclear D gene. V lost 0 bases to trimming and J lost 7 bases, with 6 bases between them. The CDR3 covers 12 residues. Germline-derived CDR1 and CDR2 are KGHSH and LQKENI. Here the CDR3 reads CASSPPLRTQYF. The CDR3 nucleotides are TGTGCCAGCTCACCACCTCTCAGGACCCAGTACTTC.

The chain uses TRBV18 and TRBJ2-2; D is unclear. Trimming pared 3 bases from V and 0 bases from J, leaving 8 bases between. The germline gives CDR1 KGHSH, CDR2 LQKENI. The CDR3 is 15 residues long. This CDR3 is CASSPLKANTGELFF. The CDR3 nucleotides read TGTGCCAGCTCACCCCTGAAGGCGAACACCGGGGAGCTGTTTTTT.

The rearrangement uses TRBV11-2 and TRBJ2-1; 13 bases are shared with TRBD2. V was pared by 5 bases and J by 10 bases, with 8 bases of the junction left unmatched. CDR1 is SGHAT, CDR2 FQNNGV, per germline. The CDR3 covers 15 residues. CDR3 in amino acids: CASSPRLAGGVEQFF. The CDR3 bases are TGTGCCAGCAGCCCCAGACTAGCGGGAGGTGTAGAGCAGTTCTTC. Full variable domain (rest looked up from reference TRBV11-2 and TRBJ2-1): EAGVAQSPRYKIIEKRQSVAFWCNPISGHATLYWYQQILGQGPKLLIQFQNNGVVDDSQLPKDRFSAERLKGVDSTLKIQPAKLEDSAVYLCASSPRLAGGVEQFFGPGTRLTVL.

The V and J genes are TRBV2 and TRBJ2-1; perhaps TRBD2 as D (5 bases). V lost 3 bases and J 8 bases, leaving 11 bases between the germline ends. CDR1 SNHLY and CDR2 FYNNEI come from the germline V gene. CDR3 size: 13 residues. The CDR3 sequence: CASSDDYRDEQFF. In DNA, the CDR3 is TGTGCCAGCAGTGATGACTACCGCGATGAGCAGTTCTTC.

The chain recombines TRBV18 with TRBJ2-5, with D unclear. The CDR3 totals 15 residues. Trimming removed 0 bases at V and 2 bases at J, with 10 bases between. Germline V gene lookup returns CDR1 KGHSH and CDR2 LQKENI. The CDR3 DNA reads TGTGCCAGCTCACCACCCTTCGGGTTGCAAGAGACCCAGTACTTC. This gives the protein CASSPPFGLQETQYF.

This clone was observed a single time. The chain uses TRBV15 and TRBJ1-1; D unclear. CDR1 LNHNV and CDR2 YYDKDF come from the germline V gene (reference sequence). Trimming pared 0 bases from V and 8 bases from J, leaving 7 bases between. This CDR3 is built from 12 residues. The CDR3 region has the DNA TGTGCCACCAGCAGAGATACTTCCGAAGCTTTCTTT. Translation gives CATSRDTSEAFF.

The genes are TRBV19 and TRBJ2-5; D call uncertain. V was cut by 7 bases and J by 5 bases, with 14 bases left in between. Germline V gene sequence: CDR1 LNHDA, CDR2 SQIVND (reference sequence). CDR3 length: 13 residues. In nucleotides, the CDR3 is TGTGCCAGTAACGGTTATGAGTCGGAGACCCAGTACTTC. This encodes CASNGYESETQYF.

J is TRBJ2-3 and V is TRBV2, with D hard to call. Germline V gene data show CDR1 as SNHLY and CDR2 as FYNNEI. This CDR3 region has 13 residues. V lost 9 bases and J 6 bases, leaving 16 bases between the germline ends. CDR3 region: CASCLRAGDTQYF. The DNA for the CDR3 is TGTGCCAGTTGTCTTCGGGCTGGGGATACGCAGTATTTT.

The CDR3 protein is CASRHKREGHHEQYF. DNA of the CDR3: TGTGCCAGCAGACATAAGCGGGAGGGCCACCACGAGCAGTACTTC. This chain joins TRBV13 and TRBJ2-7; 10 nucleotides line up with TRBD2. This CDR3 spans 15 amino acids. The V gene's germline CDR1 is PRHDT and CDR2 FYEKMQ (reference sequence). J gave up 5 bases and V 6 bases, and 10 bases lay outside the gene matches.

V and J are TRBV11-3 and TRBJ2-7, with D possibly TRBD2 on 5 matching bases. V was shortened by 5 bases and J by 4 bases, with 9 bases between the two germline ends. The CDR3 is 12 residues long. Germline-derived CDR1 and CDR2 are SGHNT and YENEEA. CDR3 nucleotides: TGTGCCAGCAGCCCGCGGGCATACGAGCAGTACTTC. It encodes CASSPRAYEQYF.

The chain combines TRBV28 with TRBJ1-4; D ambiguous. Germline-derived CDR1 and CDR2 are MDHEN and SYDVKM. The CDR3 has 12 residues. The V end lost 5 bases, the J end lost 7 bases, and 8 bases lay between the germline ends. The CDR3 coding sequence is TGTGCCAGCAGTGAAATTGCTGAAAAACTGTTTTTT. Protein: CASSEIAEKLFF.

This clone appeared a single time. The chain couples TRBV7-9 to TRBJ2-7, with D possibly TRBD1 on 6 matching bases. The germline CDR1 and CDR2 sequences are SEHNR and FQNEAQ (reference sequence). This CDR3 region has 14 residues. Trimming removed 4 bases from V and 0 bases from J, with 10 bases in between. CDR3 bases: TGTGCCAGCAGCTACAGGGCCCACTCCTACGAGCAGTACTTC. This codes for CASSYRAHSYEQYF. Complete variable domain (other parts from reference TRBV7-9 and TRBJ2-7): DTGVSQNPRHKITKRGQNVTFRCDPISEHNRLYWYRQTLGQGPEFLTYFQNEAQLEKSRLLSDRFSAERPKGSFSTLEIQRTEQGDSAMYLCASSYRAHSYEQYFGPGTRLTVT.

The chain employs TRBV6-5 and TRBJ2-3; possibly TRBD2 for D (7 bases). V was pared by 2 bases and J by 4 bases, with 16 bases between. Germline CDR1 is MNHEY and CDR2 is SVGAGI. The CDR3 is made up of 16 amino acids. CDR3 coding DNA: TGTGCCAGCAGTTACAGGGAGGGGGGTGGATCAGATACGCAGTATTTT. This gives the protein CASSYREGGGSDTQYF.

The CDR3 DNA is TGTGCCAGCAGTTTCAGACAGTCAACCTACAATGAGCAGTTCTTC. It translates to CASSFRQSTYNEQFF. The chain combines TRBV27 with TRBJ2-1, with a tentative D call TRBD1 (5 bases). V was trimmed by 3 bases and J by 2 bases, leaving 11 bases between them. CDR1 is MNHEY and CDR2 is SMNVEV in the germline V gene (reference sequence). The CDR3 extends over 15 amino acids.

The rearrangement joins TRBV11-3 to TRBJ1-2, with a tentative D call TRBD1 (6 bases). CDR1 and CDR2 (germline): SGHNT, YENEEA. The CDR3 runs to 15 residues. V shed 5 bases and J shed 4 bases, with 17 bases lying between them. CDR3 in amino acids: CASSPTGGSGYGYTF. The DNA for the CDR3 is TGTGCCAGCAGCCCGACCGGGGGCTCGGGCTATGGCTACACCTTC.

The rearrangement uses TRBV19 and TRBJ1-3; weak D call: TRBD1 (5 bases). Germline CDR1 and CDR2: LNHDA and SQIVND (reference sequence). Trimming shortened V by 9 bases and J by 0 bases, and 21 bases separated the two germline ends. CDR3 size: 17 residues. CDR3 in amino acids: CASSPGLKDSSGNTIYF. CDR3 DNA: TGTGCCAGCTCCCCCGGTTTAAAAGACAGCTCTGGAAACACCATATATTTT.

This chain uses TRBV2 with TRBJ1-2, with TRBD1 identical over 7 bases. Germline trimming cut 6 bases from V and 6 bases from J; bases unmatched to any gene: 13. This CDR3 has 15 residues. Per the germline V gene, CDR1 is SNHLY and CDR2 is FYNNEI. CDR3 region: CASSQQGSPSHGYTF. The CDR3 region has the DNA TGTGCCAGCAGCCAACAGGGGTCCCCTTCCCATGGCTACACCTTC.

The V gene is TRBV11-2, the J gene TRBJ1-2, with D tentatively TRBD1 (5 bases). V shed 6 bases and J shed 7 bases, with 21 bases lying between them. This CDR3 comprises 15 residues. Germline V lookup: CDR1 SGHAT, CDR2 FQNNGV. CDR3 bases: TGTGCCAGCAGTTTTACAGCCGGGGCTTCGGTTGGCTACACCTTC. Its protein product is CASSFTAGASVGYTF. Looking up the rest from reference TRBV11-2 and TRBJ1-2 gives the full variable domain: EAGVAQSPRYKIIEKRQSVAFWCNPISGHATLYWYQQILGQGPKLLIQFQNNGVVDDSQLPKDRFSAERLKGVDSTLKIQPAKLEDSAVYLCASSFTAGASVGYTFGSGTRLTVV.

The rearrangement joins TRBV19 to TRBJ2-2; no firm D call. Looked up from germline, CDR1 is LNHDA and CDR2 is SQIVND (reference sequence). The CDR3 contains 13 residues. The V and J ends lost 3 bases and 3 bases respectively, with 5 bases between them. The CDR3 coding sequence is TGTGCCAGTAGTATCGACGACACCGGGGAGCTGTTTTTT. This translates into CASSIDDTGELFF. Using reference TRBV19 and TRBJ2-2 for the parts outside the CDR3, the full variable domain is DGGITQSPKYLFRKEGQNVTLSCEQNLNHDAMYWYRQDPGQGLRLIYYSQIVNDFQKGDIAEGYSVSREKKESFPLTVTSAQKNPTAFYLCASSIDDTGELFFGEGSRLTVL.

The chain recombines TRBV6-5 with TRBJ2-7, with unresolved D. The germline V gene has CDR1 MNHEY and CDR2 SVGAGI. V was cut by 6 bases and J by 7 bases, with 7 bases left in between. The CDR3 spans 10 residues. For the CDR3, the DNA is TGTGCCAGCAGCGATTGGGAGCAGTACTTC. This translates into CASSDWEQYF.